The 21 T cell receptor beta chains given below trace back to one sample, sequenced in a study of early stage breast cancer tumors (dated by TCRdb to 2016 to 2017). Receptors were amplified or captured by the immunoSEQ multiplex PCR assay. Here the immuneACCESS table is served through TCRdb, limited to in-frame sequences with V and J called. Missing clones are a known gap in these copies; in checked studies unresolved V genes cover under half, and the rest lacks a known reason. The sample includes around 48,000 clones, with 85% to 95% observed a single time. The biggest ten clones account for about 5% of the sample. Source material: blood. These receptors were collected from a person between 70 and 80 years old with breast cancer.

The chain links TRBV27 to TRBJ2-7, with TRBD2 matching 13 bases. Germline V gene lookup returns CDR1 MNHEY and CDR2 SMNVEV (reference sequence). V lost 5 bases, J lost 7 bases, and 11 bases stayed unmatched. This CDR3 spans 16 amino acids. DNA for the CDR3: TGTGCCAGCAGTCGGCTTACTAGCGGGGGGGCGGGGGAGCAGTACTTC. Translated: CASSRLTSGGAGEQYF.

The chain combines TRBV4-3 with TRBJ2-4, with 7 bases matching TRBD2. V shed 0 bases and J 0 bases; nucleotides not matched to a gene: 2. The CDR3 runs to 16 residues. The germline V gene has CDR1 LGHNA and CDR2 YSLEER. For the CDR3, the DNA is TGCGCCAGCAGCCAAGAACTAGCGATAGCCAAAAACATTCAGTACTTC. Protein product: CASSQELAIAKNIQYF.

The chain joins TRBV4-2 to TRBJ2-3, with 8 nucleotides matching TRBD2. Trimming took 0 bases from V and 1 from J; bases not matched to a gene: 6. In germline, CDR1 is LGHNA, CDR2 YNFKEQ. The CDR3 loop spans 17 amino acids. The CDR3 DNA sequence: TGTGCCAGCAGCCAAGAGTACGGGGGGGGTGGCACAGATACGCAGTATTTT. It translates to CASSQEYGGGGTDTQYF.

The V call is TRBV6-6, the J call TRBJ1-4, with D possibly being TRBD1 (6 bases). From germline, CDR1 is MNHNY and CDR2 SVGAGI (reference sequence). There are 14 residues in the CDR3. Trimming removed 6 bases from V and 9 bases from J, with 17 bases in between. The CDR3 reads CASRPPLDSQKLFF. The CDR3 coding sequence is TGTGCCAGCAGGCCCCCGCTGGACAGCCAAAAACTGTTTTTT.

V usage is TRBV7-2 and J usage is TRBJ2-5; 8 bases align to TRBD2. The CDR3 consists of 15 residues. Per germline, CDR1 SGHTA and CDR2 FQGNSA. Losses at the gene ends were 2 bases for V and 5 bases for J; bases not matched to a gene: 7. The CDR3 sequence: CASSLQAGGGETQYF. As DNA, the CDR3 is TGTGCCAGCAGCTTACAGGCGGGGGGTGGGGAGACCCAGTACTTC. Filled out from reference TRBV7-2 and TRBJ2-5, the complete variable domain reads GAGVSQSPSNKVTEKGKDVELRCDPISGHTALYWYRQSLGQGLEFLIYFQGNSAPDKSGLPSDRFSAERTGGSVSTLTIQRTQQEDSAVYLCASSLQAGGGETQYFGPGTRLLVL.

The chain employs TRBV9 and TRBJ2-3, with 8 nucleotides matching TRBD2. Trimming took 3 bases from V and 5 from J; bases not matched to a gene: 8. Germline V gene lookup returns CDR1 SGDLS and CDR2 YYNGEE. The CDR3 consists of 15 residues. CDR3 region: CASSARAGVEDTQYF. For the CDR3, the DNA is TGTGCCAGCAGCGCACGAGCGGGGGTTGAAGATACGCAGTATTTT.

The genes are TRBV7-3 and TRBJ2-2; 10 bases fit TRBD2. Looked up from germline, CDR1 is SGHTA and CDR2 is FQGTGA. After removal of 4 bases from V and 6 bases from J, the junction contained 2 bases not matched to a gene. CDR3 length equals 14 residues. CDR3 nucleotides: TGTGCCAGCAGCTCTAGCGGGAGCGCCGGGGAGCTGTTTTTT. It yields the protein CASSSSGSAGELFF.

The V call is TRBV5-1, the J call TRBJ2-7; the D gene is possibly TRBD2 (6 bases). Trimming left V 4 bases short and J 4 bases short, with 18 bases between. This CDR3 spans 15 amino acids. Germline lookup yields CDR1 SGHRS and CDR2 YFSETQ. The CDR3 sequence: CASSLSWGLTYEQYF. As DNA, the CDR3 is TGCGCCAGCAGCCTGTCCTGGGGACTCACTTACGAGCAGTACTTC.

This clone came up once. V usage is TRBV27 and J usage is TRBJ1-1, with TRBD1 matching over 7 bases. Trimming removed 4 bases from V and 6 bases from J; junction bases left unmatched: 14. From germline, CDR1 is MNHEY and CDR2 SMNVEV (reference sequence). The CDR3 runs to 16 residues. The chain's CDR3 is CASSSPAAGQRSEAFF. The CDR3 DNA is TGTGCCAGCAGTTCACCGGCCGCGGGACAGAGGTCTGAAGCTTTCTTT.

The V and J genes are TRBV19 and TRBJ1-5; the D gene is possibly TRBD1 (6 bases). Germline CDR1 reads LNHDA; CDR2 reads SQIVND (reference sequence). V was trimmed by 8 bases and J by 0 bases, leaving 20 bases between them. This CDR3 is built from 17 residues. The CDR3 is CASLERPGTTSNQPQHF. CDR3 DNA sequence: TGTGCCAGTTTGGAGAGACCCGGGACAACTAGCAATCAGCCCCAGCATTTT.

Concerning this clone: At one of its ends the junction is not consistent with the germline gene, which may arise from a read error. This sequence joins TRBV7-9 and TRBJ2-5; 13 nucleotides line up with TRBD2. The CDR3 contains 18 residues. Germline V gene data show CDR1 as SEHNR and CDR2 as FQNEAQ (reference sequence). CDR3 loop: CASSVAPGTSGAQETQYF. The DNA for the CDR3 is TGTGCCAGCAGCGTAGCCCCCGGGACTAGCGGGGCTCAAGAGACCCAGTACTTC.

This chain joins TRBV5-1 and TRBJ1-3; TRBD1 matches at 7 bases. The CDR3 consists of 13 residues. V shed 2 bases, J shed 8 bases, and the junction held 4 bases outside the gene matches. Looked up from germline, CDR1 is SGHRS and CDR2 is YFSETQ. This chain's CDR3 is CASSFKGADTIYF. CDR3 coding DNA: TGCGCCAGCAGCTTTAAGGGGGCAGACACCATATATTTT. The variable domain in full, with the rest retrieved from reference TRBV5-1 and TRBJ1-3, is KAGVTQTPRYLIKTRGQQVTLSCSPISGHRSVSWYQQTPGQGLQFLFEYFSETQRNKGNFPGRFSGRQFSNSRSEMNVSTLELGDSALYLCASSFKGADTIYFGEGSWLTVV.

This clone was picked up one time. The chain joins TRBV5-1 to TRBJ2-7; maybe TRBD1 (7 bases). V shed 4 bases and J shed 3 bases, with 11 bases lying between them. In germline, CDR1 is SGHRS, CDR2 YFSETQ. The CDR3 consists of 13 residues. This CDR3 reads CASSRGTDYEQYF. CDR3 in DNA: TGCGCCAGCAGCCGCGGGACAGACTACGAGCAGTACTTC.

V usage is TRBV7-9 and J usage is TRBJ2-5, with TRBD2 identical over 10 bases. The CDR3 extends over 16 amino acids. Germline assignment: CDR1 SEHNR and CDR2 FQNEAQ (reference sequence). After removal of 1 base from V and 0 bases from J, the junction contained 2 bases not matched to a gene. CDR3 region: CASSLGTSGYQETQYF. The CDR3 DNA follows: TGTGCCAGCAGCTTAGGGACTAGCGGCTACCAAGAGACCCAGTACTTC.

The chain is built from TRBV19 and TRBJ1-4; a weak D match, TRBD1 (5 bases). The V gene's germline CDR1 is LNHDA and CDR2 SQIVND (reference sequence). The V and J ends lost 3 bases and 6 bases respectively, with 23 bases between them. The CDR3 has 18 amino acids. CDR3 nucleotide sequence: TGTGCCAGTAGTATTGCAGCTATTTCGGGGGTCGGTGATGAAAAACTGTTTTTT. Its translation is CASSIAAISGVGDEKLFF. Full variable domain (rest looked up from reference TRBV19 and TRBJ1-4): DGGITQSPKYLFRKEGQNVTLSCEQNLNHDAMYWYRQDPGQGLRLIYYSQIVNDFQKGDIAEGYSVSREKKESFPLTVTSAQKNPTAFYLCASSIAAISGVGDEKLFFGSGTQLSVL.

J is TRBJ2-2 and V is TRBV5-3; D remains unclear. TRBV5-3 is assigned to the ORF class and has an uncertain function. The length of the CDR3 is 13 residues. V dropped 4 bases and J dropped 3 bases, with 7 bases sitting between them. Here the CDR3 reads CARSVSDTGELFF. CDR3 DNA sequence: TGTGCCAGAAGCGTATCAGACACCGGGGAGCTGTTTTTT.

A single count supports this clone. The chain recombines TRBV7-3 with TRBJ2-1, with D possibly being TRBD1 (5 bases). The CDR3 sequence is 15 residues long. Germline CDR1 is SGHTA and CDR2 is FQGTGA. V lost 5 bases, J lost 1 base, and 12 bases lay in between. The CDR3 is CASSPQGGSYNEQFF. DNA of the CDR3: TGTGCCAGCAGCCCCCAGGGCGGTTCCTACAATGAGCAGTTCTTC.

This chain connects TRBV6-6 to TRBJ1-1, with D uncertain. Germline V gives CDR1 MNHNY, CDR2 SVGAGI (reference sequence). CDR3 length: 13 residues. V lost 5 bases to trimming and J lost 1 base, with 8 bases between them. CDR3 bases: TGTGCCAGCAGTCGAGGAGCGAACACTGAAGCTTTCTTT. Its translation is CASSRGANTEAFF.

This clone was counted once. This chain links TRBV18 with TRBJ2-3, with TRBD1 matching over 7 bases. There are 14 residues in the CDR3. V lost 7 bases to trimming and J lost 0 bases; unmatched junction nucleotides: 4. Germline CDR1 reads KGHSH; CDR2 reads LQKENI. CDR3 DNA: TGTGCCAGCTTAGGGACAGTTAGCACAGATACGCAGTATTTT. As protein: CASLGTVSTDTQYF.

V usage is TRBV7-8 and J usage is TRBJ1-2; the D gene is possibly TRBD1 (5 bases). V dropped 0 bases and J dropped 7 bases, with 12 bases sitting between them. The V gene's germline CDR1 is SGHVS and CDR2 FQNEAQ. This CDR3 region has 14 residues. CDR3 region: CASSLAAGRGGYTF. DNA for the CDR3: TGTGCCAGCAGCTTAGCCGCAGGGAGGGGTGGCTACACCTTC. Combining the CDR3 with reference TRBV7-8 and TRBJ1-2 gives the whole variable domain GAGVSQSPRYKVAKRGQDVALRCDPISGHVSLFWYQQALGQGPEFLTYFQNEAQLDKSGLPSDRFFAERPEGSVSTLKIQRTQQEDSAVYLCASSLAAGRGGYTFGSGTRLTVV.

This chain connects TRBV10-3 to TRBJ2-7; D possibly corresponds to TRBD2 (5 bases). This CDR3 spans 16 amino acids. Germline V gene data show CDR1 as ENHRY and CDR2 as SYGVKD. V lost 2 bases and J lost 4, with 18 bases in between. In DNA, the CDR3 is TGTGCCATCAGTGAGGGTGGAGGAAAGGCTAAGTACGAGCAGTACTTC. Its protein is CAISEGGGKAKYEQYF.